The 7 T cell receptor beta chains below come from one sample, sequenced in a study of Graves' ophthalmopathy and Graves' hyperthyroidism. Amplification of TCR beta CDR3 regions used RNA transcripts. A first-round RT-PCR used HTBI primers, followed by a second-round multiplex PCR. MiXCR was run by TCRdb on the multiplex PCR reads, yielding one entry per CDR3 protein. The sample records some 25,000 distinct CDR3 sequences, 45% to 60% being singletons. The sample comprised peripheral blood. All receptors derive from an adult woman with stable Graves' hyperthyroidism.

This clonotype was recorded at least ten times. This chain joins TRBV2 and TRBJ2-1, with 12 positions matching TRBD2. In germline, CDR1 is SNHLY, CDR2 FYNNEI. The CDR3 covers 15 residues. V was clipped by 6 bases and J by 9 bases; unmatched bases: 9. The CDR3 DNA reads TGTGCCAGCAGCCTGACTAGCGGGAGAATGGGTGAGCAGTTCTTC. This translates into CASSLTSGRMGEQFF.

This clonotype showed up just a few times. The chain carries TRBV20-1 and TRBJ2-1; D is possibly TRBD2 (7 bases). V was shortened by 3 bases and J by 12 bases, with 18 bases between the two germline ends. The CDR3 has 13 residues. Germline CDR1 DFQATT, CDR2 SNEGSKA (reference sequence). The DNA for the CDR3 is TGCAGTGCTAGGGAGGGGGGGGCCCATGGGCAGTTCTTC. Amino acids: CSAREGGAHGQFF.

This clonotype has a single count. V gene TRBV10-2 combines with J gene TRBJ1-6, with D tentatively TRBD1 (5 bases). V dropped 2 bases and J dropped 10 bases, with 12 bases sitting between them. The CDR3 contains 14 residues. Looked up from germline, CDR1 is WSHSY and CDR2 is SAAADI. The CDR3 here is CASSEIRGRSPLHF. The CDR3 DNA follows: TGCGCCAGCAGTGAGATCCGGGGCAGGTCACCCCTCCACTTT.

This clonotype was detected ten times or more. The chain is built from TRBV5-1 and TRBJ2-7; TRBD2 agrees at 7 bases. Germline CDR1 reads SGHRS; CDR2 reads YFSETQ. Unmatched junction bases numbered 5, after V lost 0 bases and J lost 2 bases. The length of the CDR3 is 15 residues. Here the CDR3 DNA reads TGCGCCAGCAGCTTGGCTCTAGCGGAGCCCTACGAGCAGTACTTC. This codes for CASSLALAEPYEQYF.

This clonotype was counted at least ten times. The CDR3 bases are TGTGCCAGCAGAGACAGGGGGCCGCCTCAGCCCCAGCATTTT. Its translation: CASRDRGPPQPQHF. The chain joins TRBV2 to TRBJ1-5, with TRBD1 matching over 10 bases. Trimming removed 6 bases from V and 6 bases from J; junction bases left unmatched: 5. Germline-derived CDR1 and CDR2 are SNHLY and FYNNEI. This CDR3 comprises 14 residues. Full variable domain (outside the CDR3, taken from reference TRBV2 and TRBJ1-5): EPEVTQTPSHQVTQMGQEVILRCVPISNHLYFYWYRQILGQKVEFLVSFYNNEISEKSEIFDDQFSVERPDGSNFTLKIRSTKLEDSAMYFCASRDRGPPQPQHFGDGTRLSIL.

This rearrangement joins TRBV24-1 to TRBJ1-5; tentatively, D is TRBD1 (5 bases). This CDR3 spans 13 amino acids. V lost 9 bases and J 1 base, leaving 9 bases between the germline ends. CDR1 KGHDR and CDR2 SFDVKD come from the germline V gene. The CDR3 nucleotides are TGTGCCACCCAGGGTGTGAGCAATCAGCCCCAGCATTTT. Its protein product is CATQGVSNQPQHF.

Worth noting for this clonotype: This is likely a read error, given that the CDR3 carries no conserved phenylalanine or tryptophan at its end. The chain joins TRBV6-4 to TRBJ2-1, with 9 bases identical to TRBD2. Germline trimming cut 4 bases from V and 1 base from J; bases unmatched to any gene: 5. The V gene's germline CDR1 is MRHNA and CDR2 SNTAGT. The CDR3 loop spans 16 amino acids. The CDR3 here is CASSGLAGGSYNEQFL. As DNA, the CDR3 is TGTGCCAGCAGTGGACTGGCGGGAGGGTCCTACAATGAGCAGTTCCTC.